The clone carrying this T cell receptor beta chain has just a few counts. Produced via immunoSEQ multiplex PCR; TCRdb's table is partial and in-frame only. The repertoire has roughly 80,000 clones, 93% of them found once; the top ten carry 2.5%. The data stem from a study of T cell changes during pregnancy in multiple sclerosis. Looked up from germline, CDR1 is SNHLY and CDR2 is FYNNEI. V lost 8 bases to trimming and J lost 8 bases, with 9 bases between them. The CDR3 covers 10 residues. The input for sequencing was peripheral blood, taken in the second trimester of pregnancy. V is TRBV2 and J is TRBJ1-2, with D unclear. This TCR was recovered from a female donor with multiple sclerosis, enrolled in a pregnancy study. DNA for the CDR3: TGTGCCAGCGGGCAGTTGGGCTACACCTTC. Protein product: CASGQLGYTF.